Below, 30 T cell receptor beta chains from the same sample are listed, as sequenced in a study of T-cell memory formation after mild COVID-19. TCRdb reprocessed the 5' RACE reads via MiXCR and lists one record per CDR3 protein. This sample carries a few hundred thousand distinct CDR3 sequences, 20% to 25% of them seen once, and the ten largest clones take 21%. The material sequenced was PBMCs or a T cell subset sorted from them (not recorded which). Every receptor here comes from a young man who had mild COVID-19 (a few samples of this study predate the infection). Cell type and time point are not known.

The V call is TRBV7-2, the J call TRBJ2-1; D gene uncertain. CDR3 length: 14 residues. The V gene lost 1 base and the J gene lost 2 bases, with 6 bases spanning the gap. Looked up from germline, CDR1 is SGHTA and CDR2 is FQGNSA. CDR3 sequence reads: CASSLGDAYNEQFF. The CDR3 DNA is TGTGCCAGCAGCTTAGGAGACGCCTACAATGAGCAGTTCTTC.

The CDR3 protein is CASRLGTAETQYF. CDR3 coding DNA: TGTGCCAGCAGGCTAGGGACTGCGGAGACCCAGTACTTC. The chain employs TRBV12-3 or TRBV12-4 and TRBJ2-5, with D possibly TRBD2 on 6 matching bases. This CDR3 has 13 residues. The V end lost 6 bases, the J end lost 5 bases, and 13 bases lay between the germline ends.

This clonotype was seen only a few times. This CDR3 is CATQGTGSTEAFF. The CDR3, as DNA: TGTGCCACCCAGGGGACAGGGAGTACTGAAGCTTTCTTT. The chain recombines TRBV25-1 with TRBJ1-1; TRBD1 matches at 9 bases. The V and J ends lost 10 bases and 5 bases, in that order; junction bases with no gene match: 8. Per the germline V gene, CDR1 is MGHDK and CDR2 is SYGVNS. There are 13 residues in the CDR3.

This clonotype was counted only a few times. This chain links TRBV3-1 with TRBJ2-7; a possible D gene is TRBD1 (5 bases). The CDR3 sequence is 15 residues long. Germline V lookup: CDR1 LGHDT, CDR2 YNNKEL (reference sequence). Trimming removed 4 bases at V and 0 bases at J, with 13 bases between. Here the CDR3 reads CASSPADRASYEQYF. The DNA of the CDR3 is TGTGCCAGCAGCCCCGCTGACAGAGCCTCCTACGAGCAGTACTTC.

This clonotype has only one observation. The chain is built from TRBV12-3 or TRBV12-4 and TRBJ1-6, with TRBD1 matching over 8 bases. The CDR3 contains 15 residues. Trimming took 6 bases from V and 9 from J; bases not matched to a gene: 10. The chain's CDR3 is CASSPGGSSISPLHF. As DNA, the CDR3 is TGTGCCAGCAGCCCAGGGGGCTCATCCATTTCACCCCTCCACTTT.

This clonotype was recorded at least ten times. The chain links TRBV21-1 to TRBJ1-5; the tabulated D call, TRBD1, remains unverified against the DNA. TRBV21-1 is assigned pseudogene status. This CDR3 contains 15 residues. The CDR3 is CASSKVRDKNQPQHF. In nucleotides, the CDR3 is TGTGCCAGCAGCAAAGTCAGGGACAAAAATCAGCCCCAGCATTTT.

The rearrangement joins TRBV28 to TRBJ1-2; unclear D gene. The germline gives CDR1 MDHEN, CDR2 SYDVKM. The germline V and J ends were trimmed by 7 bases and 2 bases, with 20 bases remaining between them. This CDR3 region has 16 residues. The CDR3 is CASTPLPTSINYGYTF. In DNA, the CDR3 is TGTGCCAGCACCCCCCTGCCAACATCTATAAACTATGGCTACACCTTC.

The genes are TRBV5-1 and TRBJ2-1; TRBD2 is a possible D gene (6 bases). This CDR3 region has 16 residues. The V end was cut by 2 bases, the J end by 1 base, with 13 bases between. Per the germline V gene, CDR1 is SGHRS and CDR2 is YFSETQ. CDR3 nucleotides: TGCGCCAGCAGCTTTAGGGCCGGGGGATCCTACAATGAGCAGTTCTTC. Encoded protein: CASSFRAGGSYNEQFF. Together with reference TRBV5-1 and TRBJ2-1, the CDR3 gives the full variable domain: KAGVTQTPRYLIKTRGQQVTLSCSPISGHRSVSWYQQTPGQGLQFLFEYFSETQRNKGNFPGRFSGRQFSNSRSEMNVSTLELGDSALYLCASSFRAGGSYNEQFFGPGTRLTVL.

This clonotype was seen more than once but under ten times. V usage is TRBV5-1 and J usage is TRBJ1-4, with TRBD1 matching 11 bases. The CDR3 is 15 amino acids. CDR1 and CDR2 from the germline V gene are SGHRS and YFSETQ. The J segment lost 6 bases and the V segment lost 4 bases, leaving 5 bases of the junction unmatched. The CDR3 bases are TGCGCCAGCAGCCCGGACAGGGGGCTAGATGAAAAACTGTTTTTT. Translation gives CASSPDRGLDEKLFF.

This clonotype was seen a few times. The rearrangement uses TRBV11-1 and TRBJ1-1; TRBD1 is a possible D gene (6 bases). The V end was cut by 5 bases, the J end by 4 bases, with 14 bases between. From germline, CDR1 is SGHAT and CDR2 FQDESV (reference sequence). There are 14 residues in the CDR3. The CDR3 DNA sequence: TGTGCCAGCAGCAGACAGGTTGTGGGCACTGAAGCTTTCTTT. Translating it yields CASSRQVVGTEAFF.

The V and J genes are TRBV9 and TRBJ2-1; 12 bases line up with TRBD2. The CDR3 covers 18 residues. In germline, CDR1 is SGDLS, CDR2 YYNGEE. V lost 2 bases, J lost 8 bases, and 14 bases stayed unmatched. CDR3 DNA sequence: TGTGCCAGCAGCGTCCCCTTCCCCGGGACTAGCGGGTTGGATGAGCAGTTCTTC. Amino acid sequence: CASSVPFPGTSGLDEQFF.

This clonotype was detected a few times. The chain recombines TRBV10-3 with TRBJ2-7, with D unresolved. The germline CDR1 and CDR2 sequences are ENHRY and SYGVKD. This CDR3 has 12 residues. V dropped 0 bases and J dropped 4 bases, with 4 bases sitting between them. CDR3 in amino acids: CAISESGYEQYV. CDR3 coding DNA: TGTGCCATCAGTGAGTCGGGTTACGAGCAGTACGTC.

This clonotype was seen repeatedly, ten times or more. The V and J genes are TRBV7-2 and TRBJ2-5; no clear D gene. The germline V and J ends were trimmed by 1 base and 3 bases, with 18 bases remaining between them. In germline, CDR1 is SGHTA, CDR2 FQGNSA. The length of the CDR3 is 17 residues. CDR3 in amino acids: CASSLGARWFRKETQYF. The CDR3 DNA is TGTGCCAGCAGCTTAGGGGCCCGGTGGTTCCGCAAAGAGACCCAGTACTTC.

This chain joins TRBV12-3 or TRBV12-4 and TRBJ2-7; D ambiguous. The CDR3 has 13 residues. Trimming stripped 2 bases from V and 2 bases from J, with 7 bases between. CDR3 region: CASSLRVAYEQYF. CDR3 in DNA: TGTGCCAGCAGTTTAAGGGTAGCCTACGAGCAGTACTTC.

This clonotype turned up a few times. V and J are TRBV20-1 and TRBJ1-5, with D tentatively TRBD1 (5 bases). The germline V and J ends were trimmed by 8 bases and 2 bases, with 13 bases remaining between them. Germline V gene sequence: CDR1 DFQATT, CDR2 SNEGSKA (reference sequence). The CDR3 runs 13 residues. The CDR3 DNA follows: TGCAGTCTTGGGACGCCTGGCAATCAGCCCCAGCATTTT. Translated: CSLGTPGNQPQHF.

The genes are TRBV15 and TRBJ1-5; D is unresolved. Germline V gene data show CDR1 as LNHNV and CDR2 as YYDKDF (reference sequence). V was cut by 0 bases and J by 5 bases, with 5 bases left in between. The CDR3 has 13 residues. Written as DNA, the CDR3 is TGTGCCACCAGCAGAGAAGGTGATCAGCCCCAGCATTTT. It translates to CATSREGDQPQHF.

This clonotype has a handful of counts. The chain joins TRBV12-3 or TRBV12-4 to TRBJ1-5; the D gene is possibly TRBD1 (6 bases). CDR3 size: 14 residues. Trimming removed 10 bases from V and 0 bases from J, with 13 bases in between. The DNA for the CDR3 is TGTGCCACCCGGGGGCGGTATAGCAATCAGCCCCAGCATTTT. Translated: CATRGRYSNQPQHF.

This clonotype was picked up a small number of times. J is TRBJ1-1 and V is TRBV7-8, with D unresolved. From germline, CDR1 is SGHVS and CDR2 FQNEAQ. The CDR3 covers 16 residues. The ends were cut back, 1 base at V and 3 bases at J, with 15 bases in the middle. CDR3 bases: TGTGCCAGCAGCTTAGTCAGGAGTAAGAAGGACACTGAAGCTTTCTTT. Its translation: CASSLVRSKKDTEAFF.

This clonotype was seen only a few times. This sequence joins TRBV7-2 and TRBJ1-4, with TRBD1 identical over 7 bases. The V gene end was trimmed by 2 bases and the J gene end by 4 bases; junction bases not matched to a gene: 4. This CDR3 contains 15 residues. CDR1 and CDR2 from the germline V gene are SGHTA and FQGNSA. This chain's CDR3 is CASSLITGDNEKLFF. DNA for the CDR3: TGTGCCAGCAGCTTAATCACAGGGGATAATGAAAAACTGTTTTTT.

This rearrangement joins TRBV3-1 to TRBJ1-2, with 11 bases aligning to TRBD1. V dropped 1 base and J dropped 7; count of bases not matched to a gene: 11. CDR3 length equals 17 residues. Germline values: CDR1 LGHDT, CDR2 YNNKEL (reference sequence). CDR3 sequence (DNA): TGTGCCAGCAGCCAAGTCCTCGTTAGGACAGGGGGCTTTGGCTACACCTTC. As protein: CASSQVLVRTGGFGYTF.

This CDR3 is CASSLGGAGTDTQYF. Written as DNA, the CDR3 is TGTGCCAGCAGCTTAGGCGGGGCGGGCACAGATACGCAGTATTTT. This chain joins TRBV7-2 and TRBJ2-3, with a possible D match to TRBD2 (6 bases). This CDR3 has 15 residues. Trimming pared 1 base from V and 1 base from J, leaving 9 bases between. Germline V CDR1 and CDR2: SGHTA, FQGNSA.

J is TRBJ2-2 and V is TRBV4-3; 12 bases are a match to TRBD1. Germline-derived CDR1 and CDR2 are LGHNA and YSLEER. J lost 2 bases, V lost 5 bases, and 9 bases had no gene match. The CDR3 length is 18 residues. The CDR3 sequence is CASSFRDRGHRNTGELFF. The CDR3 DNA is TGCGCCAGCAGCTTCCGGGACAGGGGGCATAGAAACACCGGGGAGCTGTTTTTT.

This sequence joins TRBV5-1 and TRBJ1-6; 9 bases agree with TRBD1. The CDR3 loop spans 13 amino acids. With V trimmed by 3 bases and J by 9 bases, 1 base remained unmatched. Germline V gene sequence: CDR1 SGHRS, CDR2 YFSETQ. CDR3 DNA: TGCGCCAGCAGCTCGGACAGGGGTTCACCCCTCCACTTT. This sequence encodes CASSSDRGSPLHF. Using reference TRBV5-1 and TRBJ1-6 for the parts outside the CDR3, the full variable domain is KAGVTQTPRYLIKTRGQQVTLSCSPISGHRSVSWYQQTPGQGLQFLFEYFSETQRNKGNFPGRFSGRQFSNSRSEMNVSTLELGDSALYLCASSSDRGSPLHFGNGTRLTVT.

Many counts were recorded for this clonotype. The chain carries TRBV7-9 and TRBJ2-3; no definite D call. The CDR3 totals 14 residues. The ends were cut back, 6 bases at V and 0 bases at J, with 10 bases in the middle. Germline CDR1 is SEHNR and CDR2 is FQNEAQ (reference sequence). CDR3 loop: CASRKASSTDTQYF. The DNA for the CDR3 is TGTGCCAGCAGAAAGGCGTCCAGCACAGATACGCAGTATTTT.

This clonotype was counted many times. This sequence joins TRBV5-1 and TRBJ2-7, with D unclear. V dropped 0 bases and J dropped 4 bases, with 5 bases sitting between them. Germline values: CDR1 SGHRS, CDR2 YFSETQ. This CDR3 spans 12 amino acids. The CDR3 DNA sequence: TGCGCCAGCAGCTTGGGGTTGTACGAGCAGTACGTC. This translates into CASSLGLYEQYV.

This clonotype was seen a handful of times. The genes are TRBV9 and TRBJ1-2, with D possibly matching TRBD1 (5 bases). Germline CDR1 is SGDLS and CDR2 is YYNGEE. The CDR3 spans 13 residues. V lost 5 bases, J lost 4 bases, and 12 bases lay in between. The CDR3 DNA is TGTGCCAGCAGTTCTGACGGGACCTATGGCTACACCTTC. Translated: CASSSDGTYGYTF.

This clonotype was detected a few times. The chain recombines TRBV3-1 with TRBJ2-2; D is possibly TRBD2 (5 bases). Trimming removed 5 bases from V and 7 bases from J, with 11 bases in between. Germline assignment: CDR1 LGHDT and CDR2 YNNKEL (reference sequence). This CDR3 has 13 residues. CDR3 region: CASSSRGIGELFF. The CDR3 DNA is TGTGCCAGCAGCTCTCGGGGTATCGGGGAGCTGTTTTTT.

The chain combines TRBV11-2 with TRBJ2-1, with 10 bases fitting TRBD2. This CDR3 contains 17 residues. The V gene end was trimmed by 5 bases and the J gene end by 8 bases; junction bases not matched to a gene: 15. CDR1 and CDR2 (germline): SGHAT, FQNNGV. The CDR3 bases are TGTGCCAGCAGCCCCCGTTGGGCTAGCGGGGGCTGGGATGAGCAGTTCTTC. Translating it yields CASSPRWASGGWDEQFF.

The chain couples TRBV15 to TRBJ2-5; D might be TRBD2 (6 bases). Germline CDR1 is LNHNV and CDR2 is YYDKDF (reference sequence). The CDR3 has 14 amino acids. The V end was cut by 3 bases, the J end by 5 bases, with 13 bases between. This CDR3 reads CATSSWRGGETQYF. The CDR3 region has the DNA TGTGCCACCAGCAGTTGGCGGGGCGGTGAGACCCAGTACTTC.

This clonotype was recorded a few times. This chain links TRBV5-4 with TRBJ1-1, with D possibly matching TRBD1 (6 bases). Germline values: CDR1 SGHNT, CDR2 YYREEE (reference sequence). The CDR3 consists of 14 residues. Deletions cut 2 bases from V and 3 bases from J, with 11 bases between. In DNA, the CDR3 is TGTGCCAGCAGCTTTGGGGGCAGTGACACTGAAGCTTTCTTT. Protein: CASSFGGSDTEAFF.